Listed here are 25 T cell receptor beta chains from one sample, sequenced in a study of blood T cell repertoires in COVID-19. Sequenced by immunoSEQ multiplex PCR; TCRdb stores in-frame clones only, minus some. The sample includes about 53,000 clones, more than 80% of them seen just once. Input material: peripheral blood. All receptors derive from a man aged 80 or over with acute or convalescent COVID-19.

DNA of the CDR3: TGTGCCAGCAGTCTCAGGGGCAATCAGCCCCAGCATTTT. This sequence encodes CASSLRGNQPQHF. The chain uses TRBV6-5 and TRBJ1-5; D perhaps matches TRBD1 (5 bases). Germline CDR1 reads MNHEY; CDR2 reads SVGAGI. The CDR3 has 13 residues. Trimming left V 5 bases short and J 2 bases short, with 7 bases between.

This chain joins TRBV12-2 and TRBJ1-5. TRBV12-2 is recorded as a pseudogene. This CDR3 has 16 residues. CDR3 DNA sequence: TGTGCAAGTCGCTTAAAACGGAGTCTTAACAATCAGCCCCAGCATTTT. Translating gives CASRLKRSLNNQPQHF.

The gene calls are TRBV2 and TRBJ1-6; D is unclear. This CDR3 contains 14 residues. Germline assignment: CDR1 SNHLY and CDR2 FYNNEI. Trimming took 3 bases from V and 7 from J, leaving 10 bases between them. The CDR3, as DNA: TGTGCCAGCAGTGACGTAGGACTGAATTCACCCCTCCACTTT. Amino acid sequence: CASSDVGLNSPLHF.

The rearrangement uses TRBV10-3 and TRBJ1-1; D remains ambiguous. Germline CDR1 and CDR2: ENHRY and SYGVKD. V dropped 1 base and J dropped 0 bases, with 6 bases sitting between them. The CDR3 has 14 amino acids. CDR3 residues: CAISELAVNTEAFF. In nucleotides, the CDR3 is TGTGCCATCAGTGAGTTGGCGGTGAACACTGAAGCTTTCTTT.

This chain uses TRBV24-1 with TRBJ2-3, with a possible D match to TRBD1 (7 bases). V dropped 7 bases and J dropped 0 bases, with 22 bases sitting between them. CDR1 is KGHDR and CDR2 is SFDVKD in the germline V gene. The CDR3 extends over 18 amino acids. The CDR3 DNA reads TGTGCCACCAGCCAGGGGGGACATGATTTCGCTAGCACAGATACGCAGTATTTT. It encodes CATSQGGHDFASTDTQYF.

The chain is built from TRBV9 and TRBJ2-3; 10 nucleotides align to TRBD1. Germline CDR1 and CDR2: SGDLS and YYNGEE. J was trimmed by 4 bases and V by 4 bases; bases with no gene match: 15. This CDR3 is 18 amino acids long. CDR3 region: CASSPRGTGATIADTQYF. CDR3 bases: TGTGCCAGCAGCCCGAGAGGGACAGGGGCAACTATCGCAGATACGCAGTATTTT.

Note on this clone: A read error may account for a junction end that differs from germline. The J gene is TRBJ2-2, the V gene TRBV7-7; TRBD1 matches 7 bases. This CDR3 has 17 residues. Germline assignment: CDR1 SSHAT and CDR2 FNYEAQ (reference sequence). Here the CDR3 DNA reads TGTGCTAGCAGCTTAGTTGTAGGGGGCGCGAACACCGGGGAGCTGTTTTTT. It codes for CASSLVVGGANTGELFF.

The V call is TRBV6-2 or TRBV6-3, the J call TRBJ2-5; 10 bases align to TRBD2. The CDR3 has 14 residues. V shed 4 bases and J 9 bases; nucleotides not matched to a gene: 8. The germline V gene has CDR1 MNHEY and CDR2 SVGEGT. CDR3 bases: TGTGCCAGCAGTTTTAGCGGGGGGCTCCGGGCCCAGTACTTC. Amino acids: CASSFSGGLRAQYF.

The chain links TRBV5-1 to TRBJ2-1; 9 nucleotides align to TRBD1. The V gene's germline CDR1 is SGHRS and CDR2 YFSETQ. The CDR3 has 16 amino acids. The J segment lost 0 bases and the V segment lost 4 bases, leaving 5 bases of the junction unmatched. CDR3 residues: CASSAGQGSSYNEQFF. The CDR3 nucleotides read TGCGCCAGCAGCGCCGGACAGGGGAGCTCCTACAATGAGCAGTTCTTC.

V gene TRBV7-2 combines with J gene TRBJ1-1, with no clear D. Trimming removed 3 bases from V and 3 bases from J, with 8 bases in between. Germline loops: CDR1 SGHTA, CDR2 FQGNSA. The CDR3 sequence is 13 residues long. CDR3 DNA: TGTGCCAGCAGCTTTCGTCGTGACACTGAAGCTTTCTTT. Its protein is CASSFRRDTEAFF.

The rearrangement links TRBV19 to TRBJ1-2; 9 bases align to TRBD1. Germline V gives CDR1 LNHDA, CDR2 SQIVND (reference sequence). Trimming cost V 4 bases and J 4 bases; bases outside gene matches: 7. The CDR3 extends over 15 amino acids. The CDR3 coding sequence is TGTGCCAGTAGTACTACAGGGGGCAGCGGCTATGGCTACACCTTC. Its protein is CASSTTGGSGYGYTF. The variable domain in full, with the rest retrieved from reference TRBV19 and TRBJ1-2, is DGGITQSPKYLFRKEGQNVTLSCEQNLNHDAMYWYRQDPGQGLRLIYYSQIVNDFQKGDIAEGYSVSREKKESFPLTVTSAQKNPTAFYLCASSTTGGSGYGYTFGSGTRLTVV.

This clone has only one observation. CDR3 coding DNA: TGTGCCAGCAGCCAAATACCGGGGGGCGTGGAGACCCAGTACTTC. This sequence encodes CASSQIPGGVETQYF. V usage is TRBV3-1 (or the pseudogene TRBV3-2) and J usage is TRBJ2-5, with a weak D call TRBD2 (7 bases). The germline gives CDR1 LGHDT, CDR2 YNNKEL (reference sequence). The V end was cut by 2 bases, the J end by 5 bases, with 15 bases between. The CDR3 length is 15 residues.

V is TRBV19 and J is TRBJ1-5, with TRBD1 matching 7 bases. The CDR3 consists of 13 residues. Unmatched junction bases numbered 6, after V lost 8 bases and J lost 5 bases. Germline values: CDR1 LNHDA, CDR2 SQIVND (reference sequence). CDR3 protein: CASEDRNYQPQHF. The CDR3 nucleotides read TGTGCCAGTGAGGACAGGAATTATCAGCCCCAGCATTTT.

This chain joins TRBV3-1 (or the pseudogene TRBV3-2) and TRBJ2-1, with TRBD1 matching over 8 bases. The germline gives CDR1 LGHDT, CDR2 YNNKEL (reference sequence). Trimming cost V 4 bases and J 6 bases; bases outside gene matches: 8. The CDR3 has 15 residues. The CDR3 protein is CASSRRTGIGNEQFF. The CDR3, as DNA: TGTGCCAGCAGCCGTAGGACAGGGATTGGCAATGAGCAGTTCTTC.

The CDR3 here is CAISDPGLAGRSTDTQYF. CDR3 sequence (DNA): TGTGCCATCAGTGACCCGGGACTAGCGGGGAGGAGCACAGATACGCAGTATTTT. The chain uses TRBV10-3 and TRBJ2-3; 13 bases align to TRBD2. V lost 3 bases and J lost 0; bases outside the gene matches: 6. This CDR3 region has 18 residues. Germline loops: CDR1 ENHRY, CDR2 SYGVKD.

The V gene is TRBV3-1 (or the pseudogene TRBV3-2), the J gene TRBJ1-4; maybe TRBD1 (6 bases). With 3 bases removed from V and 0 bases from J, the gap between germline ends came to 11 bases. Looked up from germline, CDR1 is LGHDT and CDR2 is YNNKEL (reference sequence). The CDR3 contains 16 residues. As DNA, the CDR3 is TGTGCCAGCAGCCATGGGACACCTACAACTAATGAAAAACTGTTTTTT. Translating gives CASSHGTPTTNEKLFF.

The rearrangement joins TRBV21-1 to TRBJ1-6; the table's D call, TRBD1, has no DNA check behind it. TRBV21-1 is marked as a pseudogene. This CDR3 has 16 amino acids. This CDR3 is CASSLLAGTRNSPLHF. CDR3 nucleotides: TGTGCCAGCAGCCTTTTAGCAGGGACAAGAAATTCACCCCTCCACTTT.

This chain uses TRBV7-2 with TRBJ2-5, with D maybe TRBD2 (5 bases). Germline loops: CDR1 SGHTA, CDR2 FQGNSA. V shed 1 base and J shed 4 bases, with 13 bases lying between them. CDR3 length: 15 amino acids. CDR3 nucleotide sequence: TGTGCCAGCAGCTTAGTTGCCCAGGCGGGAGAGACCCAGTACTTC. It translates to CASSLVAQAGETQYF.

The gene calls are TRBV19 and TRBJ1-3; 7 bases line up with TRBD1. The germline CDR1 and CDR2 sequences are LNHDA and SQIVND (reference sequence). The CDR3 covers 16 residues. V trimming: 7 bases; J trimming: 0 bases; junction bases outside the gene matches: 9. CDR3 protein: CASTRDRPSSGNTIYF. The CDR3 DNA is TGTGCCAGTACACGGGACAGACCTAGCTCTGGAAACACCATATATTTT. Full variable domain (outside the CDR3, taken from reference TRBV19 and TRBJ1-3): DGGITQSPKYLFRKEGQNVTLSCEQNLNHDAMYWYRQDPGQGLRLIYYSQIVNDFQKGDIAEGYSVSREKKESFPLTVTSAQKNPTAFYLCASTRDRPSSGNTIYFGEGSWLTVV.

V gene TRBV2 combines with J gene TRBJ1-4; D call uncertain. V was pared by 11 bases and J by 6 bases, with 16 bases between. This CDR3 has 13 residues. The germline V gene encodes CDR1 SNHLY and CDR2 FYNNEI. CDR3 nucleotide sequence: TGTGCCGTTTCGGACGGGAGGGATGAAAAACTGTTTTTT. Translated: CAVSDGRDEKLFF.

CDR3 nucleotide sequence: TGTGCCAGCAGCGTTTCCGGGACAGCAAATGAAAAACTGTTTTTT. Encoded protein: CASSVSGTANEKLFF. The rearrangement uses TRBV7-9 and TRBJ1-4; TRBD1 matches 7 bases. CDR1 is SEHNR and CDR2 is FQNEAQ in the germline V gene (reference sequence). J gave up 5 bases and V 5 bases, and 8 bases lay outside the gene matches. The length of the CDR3 is 15 residues.

To note about this clone: This CDR3 is also generated by other DNA sequences in the sample. This chain joins TRBV7-9 and TRBJ1-3, with D unresolved. The CDR3 has 12 amino acids. CDR1 and CDR2 (germline): SEHNR, FQNEAQ (reference sequence). Trimming took off 3 bases at V and 3 bases at J, with 3 bases between the two ends. CDR3 sequence: CASSFNGNTIYF. CDR3 coding DNA: TGTGCCAGCAGCTTCAATGGAAACACCATATATTTT. Full variable domain (rest looked up from reference TRBV7-9 and TRBJ1-3): DTGVSQNPRHKITKRGQNVTFRCDPISEHNRLYWYRQTLGQGPEFLTYFQNEAQLEKSRLLSDRFSAERPKGSFSTLEIQRTEQGDSAMYLCASSFNGNTIYFGEGSWLTVV.

The chain carries TRBV19 and TRBJ2-5, with 7 bases matching TRBD2. CDR1 is LNHDA, CDR2 SQIVND, per germline (reference sequence). This CDR3 contains 14 residues. Trimming took 5 bases from V and 1 from J; bases not matched to a gene: 4. CDR3 bases: TGTGCCAGTAGTCCAGCGGGGATCCAAGAGACCCAGTACTTC. It yields the protein CASSPAGIQETQYF.

J is TRBJ2-7 and V is TRBV10-3; TRBD1 agrees at 7 bases. The CDR3 has 13 residues. Looked up from germline, CDR1 is ENHRY and CDR2 is SYGVKD. V was pared by 4 bases and J by 3 bases, with 3 bases of the junction left unmatched. CDR3 sequence reads: CAISAGQLYEQYF. For the CDR3, the DNA is TGTGCCATCAGTGCGGGACAGCTCTACGAGCAGTACTTC.

The chain uses TRBV6-5 and TRBJ2-7; TRBD1 matches at 8 bases. The germline V gene encodes CDR1 MNHEY and CDR2 SVGAGI. V shed 6 bases, J shed 1 base, and the junction held 2 bases outside the gene matches. The CDR3 consists of 13 residues. CDR3 DNA: TGTGCCAGCAGAAGGACAGGGTCCTACGAGCAGTACTTC. Translation: CASRRTGSYEQYF.